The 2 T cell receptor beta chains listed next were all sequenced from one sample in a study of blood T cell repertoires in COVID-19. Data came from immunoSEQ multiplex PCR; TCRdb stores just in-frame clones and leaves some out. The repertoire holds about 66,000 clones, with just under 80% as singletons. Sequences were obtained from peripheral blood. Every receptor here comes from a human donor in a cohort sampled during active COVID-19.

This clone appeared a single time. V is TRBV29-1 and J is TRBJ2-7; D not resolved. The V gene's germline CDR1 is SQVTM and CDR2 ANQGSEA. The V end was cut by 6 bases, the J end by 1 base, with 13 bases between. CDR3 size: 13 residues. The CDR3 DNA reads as TGCAGCGTCCCCCTCGAGGATTCCTACGAGCAGTACTTC. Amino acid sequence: CSVPLEDSYEQYF.

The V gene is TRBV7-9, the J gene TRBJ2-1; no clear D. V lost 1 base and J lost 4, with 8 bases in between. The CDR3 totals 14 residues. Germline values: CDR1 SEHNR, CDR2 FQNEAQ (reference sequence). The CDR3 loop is CASSLDRVYNEQFF. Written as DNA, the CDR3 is TGTGCCAGCAGCTTAGATAGAGTTTACAATGAGCAGTTCTTC. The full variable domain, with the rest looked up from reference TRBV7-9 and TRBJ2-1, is DTGVSQNPRHKITKRGQNVTFRCDPISEHNRLYWYRQTLGQGPEFLTYFQNEAQLEKSRLLSDRFSAERPKGSFSTLEIQRTEQGDSAMYLCASSLDRVYNEQFFGPGTRLTVL.